Presented here are 26 T cell receptor beta chains from one specimen sequenced in a study of blood T cells in healthy people across ages. Sample-barcoded 5' priming and a J-beta primer mix drove a second PCR of 7 to 11 cycles. TCRdb reprocessed the 5' RACE reads with MiXCR, giving one entry per CDR3 protein. The sample lists about 780,000 distinct CDR3 sequences, 35% to 50% occurring once. The sample taken for sequencing was blood. Receptors originate from a man aged 80 or over in good health.

V usage is TRBV12-3 or TRBV12-4 and J usage is TRBJ2-1; D may be TRBD1 or TRBD2 (6 bases each). The CDR3 runs to 12 residues. The germline V and J ends were trimmed by 0 bases and 12 bases, with 9 bases remaining between them. The CDR3 DNA reads as TGTGCCAGCAGTTTAGCCGGGGGCGGGCAGTTCTTC. Residues: CASSLAGGGQFF.

The chain employs TRBV9 and TRBJ1-3, with D possibly TRBD1 on 5 matching bases. CDR1 and CDR2 from the germline V gene are SGDLS and YYNGEE. This CDR3 spans 14 amino acids. V was cut by 0 bases and J by 4 bases, with 8 bases left in between. CDR3 DNA sequence: TGTGCCAGCAGCGTAGTAGGGGACGGAAACACCATATATTTT. Encoded protein: CASSVVGDGNTIYF. Drawing the rest from reference TRBV9 and TRBJ1-3, the complete variable domain is DSGVTQTPKHLITATGQRVTLRCSPRSGDLSVYWYQQSLDQGLQFLIQYYNGEERAKGNILERFSAQQFPDLHSELNLSSLELGDSALYFCASSVVGDGNTIYFGEGSWLTVV.

The V call is TRBV20-1, the J call TRBJ2-7, with TRBD2 as a possible D gene (6 bases). The closer fit of TRBJ2-5 to the DNA end suggests the J call may be wrong. Germline lookup yields CDR1 DFQATT and CDR2 SNEGSKA (reference sequence). CDR3 size: 12 residues. CDR3 bases: TGCAGTGCTCGGGACTTCAAAGAGACCCAGTACTTC. It translates to CSARDFKETQYF.

The chain carries TRBV29-1 and TRBJ1-2; the D gene is possibly TRBD1 (5 bases). CDR1 SQVTM and CDR2 ANQGSEA come from the germline V gene. V shed 8 bases and J shed 1 base, with 8 bases lying between them. This CDR3 is 11 amino acids long. CDR3 region: CSSGINYGYTF. The CDR3 nucleotides read TGCAGCTCAGGGATTAACTATGGCTACACCTTC.

This clonotype was detected a few times. The chain has TRBV5-1 and TRBJ2-4; TRBD1 matches 7 bases. V shed 2 bases and J 4 bases; nucleotides not matched to a gene: 6. The length of the CDR3 is 15 residues. Germline V gene sequence: CDR1 SGHRS, CDR2 YFSETQ. For the CDR3, the DNA is TGCGCCAGCAGCTTTTTCCCGGGACAGAAAAACATTCAGTACTTC. It yields the protein CASSFFPGQKNIQYF.

V and J are TRBV6-2 or TRBV6-3 and TRBJ2-1; 8 bases are shared with TRBD2. V shed 0 bases and J 12 bases; nucleotides not matched to a gene: 1. The CDR3 length is 12 residues. Germline V gene lookup returns CDR1 MNHEY and CDR2 SVGEGT. In DNA form, the CDR3 reads TGTGCCAGCAGTTACTCACTAGCGGTGCAGTTCTTC. This translates into CASSYSLAVQFF.

This clonotype was recorded a few times. The genes are TRBV6-2 or TRBV6-3 and TRBJ2-3; D tentatively fits TRBD1 or TRBD2 (5 bases each). CDR1 and CDR2 from the germline V gene are MNHEY and SVGEGT. V lost 4 bases and J 1 base, leaving 12 bases between the germline ends. The CDR3 runs 15 residues. This chain's CDR3 is CASSSGAGRTDTQYF. The DNA for the CDR3 is TGTGCCAGCAGTTCCGGGGCAGGGCGCACAGATACGCAGTATTTT.

The CDR3: CASSSKTGPSYEQYF. CDR3 bases: TGTGCCAGCAGCTCCAAGACAGGGCCATCCTACGAGCAGTACTTC. This chain uses TRBV7-9 with TRBJ2-7; TRBD1 aligns across 7 bases. Trimming at V came to 4 bases and at J to 1 base, leaving 7 bases not matched to a gene. Germline loops: CDR1 SEHNR, CDR2 FQNEAQ (reference sequence). The CDR3 extends over 15 amino acids.

This clonotype occurred many times. J is TRBJ2-3 and V is TRBV7-2; D may be TRBD1 (6 bases). Trimming shortened V by 4 bases and J by 0 bases, and 11 bases separated the two germline ends. The germline gives CDR1 SGHTA, CDR2 FQGNSA. The CDR3 is 15 residues long. CDR3 sequence (DNA): TGTGCCAGCAGCTCCACAGGGCTCAGCACAGATACGCAGTATTTT. Protein product: CASSSTGLSTDTQYF.

This clonotype has only a few counts. The chain links TRBV20-1 to TRBJ2-7, with D tentatively TRBD1 (5 bases). This CDR3 has 14 amino acids. The V and J ends lost 3 bases and 2 bases respectively, with 14 bases between them. CDR1 is DFQATT and CDR2 is SNEGSKA in the germline V gene (reference sequence). For the CDR3, the DNA is TGCAGTGCTAGGGGCCAGGGTTATACCTACGAGCAGTACTTC. This codes for CSARGQGYTYEQYF.

The chain has TRBV6-1 and TRBJ2-5, with 8 bases fitting TRBD1. The DNA end lines up better with TRBJ2-7; the J call may be wrong. The CDR3 has 13 residues. Germline CDR1 reads MNHNS; CDR2 reads SASEGT. In nucleotides, the CDR3 is TGTGCCAGCAGGACAGGGGTCTTCTACGAGCAGTACTTC. Translated: CASRTGVFYEQYF.

The genes are TRBV6-2 or TRBV6-3 and TRBJ2-1, with D tentatively TRBD1 (5 bases). The last part of the DNA fits TRBJ2-7 better; the J call may be wrong. The CDR3 spans 15 residues. Germline CDR1 is MNHEY and CDR2 is SVGEGT. The CDR3 DNA is TGTGCCAGCAGTTACTCAATGGCAGGGTACAATGAGCAGTACTTC. This codes for CASSYSMAGYNEQYF.

This clonotype was picked up a small number of times. V usage is TRBV20-1 and J usage is TRBJ2-3; unclear D gene. This CDR3 is 15 amino acids long. Trimming left V 3 bases short and J 0 bases short, with 13 bases between. Germline V gives CDR1 DFQATT, CDR2 SNEGSKA (reference sequence). Here the CDR3 DNA reads TGCAGTGCTAGGAGAGTATCGTCTAGCACAGATACGCAGTATTTT. Encoded protein: CSARRVSSSTDTQYF.

This clonotype has a handful of counts. This rearrangement joins TRBV29-1 to TRBJ2-1; either TRBD1 or TRBD2 may fit D (5 bases each). This CDR3 contains 14 residues. Trimming took 3 bases from V and 8 from J, leaving 17 bases between them. Per the germline V gene, CDR1 is SQVTM and CDR2 is ANQGSEA. As DNA, the CDR3 is TGCAGCGTTGATCCGGGGCGCAGTCTCGATGAGCAGTTCTTC. Translating it yields CSVDPGRSLDEQFF.

A few counts support this clonotype. V and J are TRBV5-1 and TRBJ2-3; 8 bases match TRBD2. CDR3 length equals 16 residues. With V trimmed by 4 bases and J by 2 bases, 9 bases remained unmatched. Germline-derived CDR1 and CDR2 are SGHRS and YFSETQ. The CDR3 bases are TGCGCCAGCAGCCTGTCGGCTAGCGGGCACACAGATACGCAGTATTTT. Its protein product is CASSLSASGHTDTQYF.

V gene TRBV20-1 combines with J gene TRBJ2-6; 13 bases are shared with TRBD2. CDR3 length equals 17 residues. Trimming at V came to 3 bases and at J to 0 bases, leaving 2 bases not matched to a gene. CDR1 is DFQATT, CDR2 SNEGSKA, per germline (reference sequence). CDR3 in amino acids: CSARGLAGSSGANVLTF. The CDR3 coding sequence is TGCAGTGCTAGGGGACTAGCGGGAAGCTCTGGGGCCAACGTCCTGACTTTC.

This clonotype was seen only a few times. The V call is TRBV7-2, the J call TRBJ2-5; D possibly corresponds to TRBD2 (6 bases). The V and J ends lost 5 bases and 4 bases respectively, with 17 bases between them. This CDR3 has 15 residues. CDR1 is SGHTA and CDR2 is FQGNSA in the germline V gene. CDR3 nucleotides: TGTGCCAGCAGCCCTCAAGACTGGGGAGGAGAGACCCAGTACTTC. As protein: CASSPQDWGGETQYF.

As regards this clonotype: Its ends do not fully match the called genes, so a read error is possible. The genes are TRBV10-3 and TRBJ2-1; D call uncertain. The last part of the DNA fits TRBJ2-7 better; the J call may be wrong. Germline CDR1 ENHRY, CDR2 SYGVKD. The CDR3 extends over 13 amino acids. The CDR3 DNA reads TGTGCCATCGGTGAGCGTTTAGTGATCGAGCAGTACTTC. Translated, it gives CAIGERLVIEQYF.

As concerns this clonotype: This may arise from a read error, as a much more abundant clone is one base away. The gene calls are TRBV28 and TRBJ1-2, with D tentatively TRBD1 (5 bases). This CDR3 comprises 16 residues. From germline, CDR1 is MDHEN and CDR2 SYDVKM. This CDR3 reads CASSTIGTPRGGGCTF. CDR3 nucleotide sequence: TGTGCCAGCAGTACGATCGGGACGCCCCGAGGAGGTGGCTGCACCTTC.

A remark on this clonotype: Possible read error: a much larger clone is one base away. This chain uses TRBV6-6 with TRBJ2-3; TRBD2 is a possible D gene (6 bases). The germline gives CDR1 MNHNY, CDR2 SVGAGI (reference sequence). CDR3 size: 14 residues. V dropped 5 bases and J dropped 4 bases, with 13 bases sitting between them. The CDR3 loop reads CASSVGRGSDTQYF. In DNA, the CDR3 is TGTGCCAGCAGTGTAGGGCGGGGATCAGATACGCAGTATTTT.

In this sample, this clonotype turned up a few times. A single base separates this from a much larger clone, so it may be a read error. The rearrangement uses TRBV4-3 and TRBJ1-1, with D perhaps TRBD1 (6 bases). Germline CDR1 reads LGHNA; CDR2 reads YSLEER. The length of the CDR3 is 16 residues. The V end was cut by 3 bases, the J end by 1 base, with 15 bases between. The CDR3, as DNA: TGCGCCAGCAGCCATCGGGGGGGCGGAACGAACACTGAAGCTTTCTTT. This gives the protein CASSHRGGGTNTEAFF.

The chain has TRBV3-1 and TRBJ1-1; a weak D match, TRBD1 (5 bases). The CDR3 has 14 residues. Germline loops: CDR1 LGHDT, CDR2 YNNKEL (reference sequence). V was cut by 3 bases and J by 8 bases, with 16 bases left in between. CDR3: CASSHRGGEGEAFF. Written as DNA, the CDR3 is TGTGCCAGCAGCCACCGCGGGGGGGAAGGGGAAGCTTTCTTT.

This chain uses TRBV7-2 with TRBJ1-1; D ambiguous. Trimming removed 4 bases from V and 1 base from J, with 16 bases in between. There are 16 residues in the CDR3. Germline CDR1 reads SGHTA; CDR2 reads FQGNSA. The CDR3 is CASSYFPGRWNTEAFF. The CDR3 DNA sequence: TGTGCCAGCAGCTACTTCCCCGGACGGTGGAACACTGAAGCTTTCTTT. Full variable domain (remainder filled in from reference TRBV7-2 and TRBJ1-1): GAGVSQSPSNKVTEKGKDVELRCDPISGHTALYWYRQSLGQGLEFLIYFQGNSAPDKSGLPSDRFSAERTGGSVSTLTIQRTQQEDSAVYLCASSYFPGRWNTEAFFGQGTRLTVV.

This clonotype was seen once. This chain connects TRBV10-3 to TRBJ2-1, with TRBD2 matching 16 bases. Per the germline V gene, CDR1 is ENHRY and CDR2 is SYGVKD. CDR3 size: 15 residues. Trimming took 6 bases from V and 11 from J; bases not matched to a gene: 7. The CDR3 protein is CAISEGTSGGEKQFF. As DNA, the CDR3 is TGTGCCATCAGCGAGGGGACTAGCGGGGGGGAAAAGCAGTTCTTC.

This clonotype has just a few counts. The V gene is TRBV4-2, the J gene TRBJ2-7, with unresolved D. Looked up from germline, CDR1 is LGHNA and CDR2 is YNFKEQ. Trimming took off 4 bases at V and 5 bases at J, with 45 bases between the two ends. The CDR3 length is 24 residues. The CDR3 sequence: CASSPEAVEISLGYNVPERNEQYF. The CDR3 region has the DNA TGTGCCAGCAGCCCAGAGGCGGTTGAAATTAGCCTCGGATATAATGTTCCGGAAAGGAACGAGCAGTACTTC.

This rearrangement joins TRBV6-1 to TRBJ2-5; 12 positions agree with TRBD2. The J segment lost 6 bases and the V segment lost 6 bases, leaving 5 bases of the junction unmatched. CDR1 is MNHNS and CDR2 is SASEGT in the germline V gene. CDR3 length: 14 residues. The CDR3, as DNA: TGTGCCAGCAGCGGACTAGCGGGACGCCAGACCCAGTACTTC. It is translated as CASSGLAGRQTQYF.